The entry that follows covers one T cell receptor beta chain sequence. No antigen is known for it. It has no much larger one-base neighbor in the sample; base qualities were not kept. Graves' hyperthyroidism was defined as stable when no progression to ophthalmopathy occurred over 18 months of follow-up. The hyperthyroidism patients were between 18 and 65 years old and newly diagnosed, with a disease duration of less than 2 months. Any patient with an uncontrolled infection, another autoimmune disease, pregnancy or lactation was excluded. Diagnoses were based on clinical symptoms, serum thyroxine and TRAb, thyroid ultrasound and orbital computed tomography. PBMCs were separated from approximately 9.9 ml of fresh peripheral blood using Ficoll-Paque density gradient centrifugation. Total RNA was extracted with Trizol reagent, and quality was checked on an Agilent 2100 Bioanalyzer. Amplification of TCR beta CDR3 regions was carried out from RNA transcripts. For the first round of RT-PCR on the TCR CDR3, the HTBI primer set was used together with the Qiagen OneStep RT-PCR kit. A second multiplex PCR round built the libraries, followed by size selection and purification. Sequencing of the libraries was done on an Illumina HiSeq2000 using paired-end 100 bp reads. The authors' pipeline ran thus. SOAPnuke was used to process the raw data, throwing out any read that contained adapters or uncalled bases, had a mean Phred below 15, or lacked an exact constant-primer or identifier match. High-quality paired reads were merged with COPE v1.2.5, and unique nucleotide sequences were defined as clonotypes. Clonotypes were aligned to IMGT TRBV, TRBD and TRBJ reference segments using MiTCR v1.1. The analysis was restricted to V-J combinations with a frequency above 0.0001, which together covered 99% to 99.2% of the repertoires. A TCS score was defined as the ratio between F50 (clonal expansion) and ExV (chaos), using BLOSUM62-based TCRdist between CDR3 peptides within each V-J. Welch's t-statistics and random forest reduced fewer than 550 V-J features to around 14, which were used in a naive Bayes classifier (R e1071). The similarity between thyroid and blood repertoires was quantified using the Morisita-Horn index. TCRdb cleaned the public reads at Q25 with fastp, built clones with MiXCR and kept in-frame beta chains. Rows with one shared CDR3 protein collapse into an entry with the most common genes and DNA. The V and J calls were determined by TCRdb, not by the authors. The sample profile shows nearly 750,000 distinct CDR3 sequences; just over 35% of them were found once. The leading ten clones occupy around a third of the sample.

The data stem from a study of T cells in Graves' hyperthyroidism and ophthalmopathy (dated by TCRdb to between 2019 and 2020). For the study in its entirety: Peripheral blood samples were taken at initial diagnosis, before any treatment was given. TCR V-J signatures able to tell the groups apart were searched for in a discovery cohort of approximately 95 patients, of whom roughly 42 had Graves' ophthalmopathy and under 65 had stable Graves' hyperthyroidism. Prospective prediction of ophthalmopathy was tested in an independent validation cohort of fewer than 20 hyperthyroidism patients and some 17 patients who later progressed to ophthalmopathy. The 100 or so discovery patients were divided at random into training and test sets in a 7:3 ratio. Thyroid tissue and blood T-cell repertoires from about six Graves' hyperthyroidism patients were also compared in the study. After blood sampling, hyperthyroidism patients were treated with methimazole at a starting dose of 30 mg daily, and ophthalmopathy patients were treated with high-dose intravenous methylprednisolone. TCR Vbeta CDR3 sequencing of some 140 peripheral blood samples (under 45 ophthalmopathy, 75 hyperthyroidism and some 17 progressor patients) is reported in the paper. The full study reports these points: Blood samples also contained most of the expanded thyroid clonotypes (frequency above 0.001), which suggests that blood repertoires may reflect thyroid immune responses. No statistical method was used to set the sample size in advance, and investigators knew the group allocation. A 13 V-J signature model separated ophthalmopathy from stable hyperthyroidism, with 87.88% sensitivity and 81.08% specificity in cross-validation and 80%/75% in testing. In validation, progression to ophthalmopathy was predicted by the model with approximately 67% sensitivity and 72.22% specificity, a median of 6.5 months before onset.

Sample: blood. The TCR originated in a woman aged 40 to 50 with Graves' hyperthyroidism.

The sequence in DNA is TGTGCCACCAGCGCTACGGGACTCTATGGCTACACCTTC. This is translated as CATSATGLYGYTF. This sequence uses TRBV15 and TRBJ1-2, with TRBD1 tentatively as D gene (5 bases match). The germline ends are 11 bases apart after V is trimmed by 5 bases and J by 4 bases. The CDR3 covers 13 residues, taking in both the cysteine and the phenylalanine. CDR3 DNA is the only sequence kept; it has 39 bases, read in frame from the first base. The CDR1 and CDR2 encoded by the germline V gene (reference sequence) are LNHNV and YYDKDF. Reference TRBV15 and TRBJ1-2 genes cover what lies past the CDR3, so the full variable domain is DAMVIQNPRYQVTQFGKPVTLSCSQTLNHNVMYWYQQKSSQAPKLLFHYYDKDFNNEADTPDNFQSRRPNTSFCFLDIRSPGLGDTAMYLCATSATGLYGYTFGSGTRLTVV.